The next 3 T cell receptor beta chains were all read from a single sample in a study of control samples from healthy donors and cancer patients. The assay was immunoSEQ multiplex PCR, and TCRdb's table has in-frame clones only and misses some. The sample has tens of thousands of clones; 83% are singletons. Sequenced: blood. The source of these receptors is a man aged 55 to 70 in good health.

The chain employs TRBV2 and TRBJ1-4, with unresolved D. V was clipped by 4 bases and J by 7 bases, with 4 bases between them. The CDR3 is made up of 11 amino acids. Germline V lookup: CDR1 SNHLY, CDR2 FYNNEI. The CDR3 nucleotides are TGTGCCAGCAGTGGGGGTGAAAAACTGTTTTTT. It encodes CASSGGEKLFF.

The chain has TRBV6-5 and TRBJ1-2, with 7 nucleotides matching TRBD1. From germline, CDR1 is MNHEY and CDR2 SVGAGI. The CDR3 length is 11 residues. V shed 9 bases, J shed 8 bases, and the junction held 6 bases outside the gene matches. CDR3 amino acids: CASRQGQGYTF. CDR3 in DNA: TGTGCCAGTCGACAGGGTCAAGGCTACACCTTC.

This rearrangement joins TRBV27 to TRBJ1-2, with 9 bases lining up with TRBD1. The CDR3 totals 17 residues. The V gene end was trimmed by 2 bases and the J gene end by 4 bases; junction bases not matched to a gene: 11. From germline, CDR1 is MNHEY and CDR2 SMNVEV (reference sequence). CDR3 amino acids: CASSLRGSGQGSYGYTF. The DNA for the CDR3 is TGTGCCAGCAGTTTACGAGGATCGGGACAGGGTTCCTATGGCTACACCTTC.